A single sample is the source of the 23 T cell receptor beta chains below, sequenced in a study of vaccination and CD4 T cells after COVID-19. Sequencing of the DNA from cultured CD4+ T cells was carried out with the Oncomine TCR Beta short-read assay. In TCRdb, the PCR reads were re-called with MiXCR into one record per CDR3 protein. The table records roughly 20,000 distinct CDR3 sequences, roughly two fifths of them present only once. No antigen is known for these receptors. This sample's treatment: roughly 10-day PBMC culture with coronavirus spike peptide pools or control peptides (ViraFEST assay). This sample comprised CD4+ T cells from blood, cultured in vitro, obtained after SARS-CoV-2 vaccination. Every receptor here comes from a human donor who had recovered from COVID-19.

J is TRBJ2-7 and V is TRBV7-2; TRBD2 agrees at 14 bases. This CDR3 comprises 14 residues. V shed 5 bases, J shed 6 bases, and the junction held 3 bases outside the gene matches. CDR1 is SGHTA and CDR2 is FQGNSA in the germline V gene. For the CDR3, the DNA is TGTGCCAGCAGCAGAGGACTAGCGGGAGGCGAGCAGTACTTC. Translated: CASSRGLAGGEQYF.

A few counts support this clonotype. V usage is TRBV20-1 and J usage is TRBJ2-7; 7 bases map to TRBD1. The V segment lost 4 bases and the J segment 3 bases; nucleotides outside the gene matches: 3. The germline V gene has CDR1 DFQATT and CDR2 SNEGSKA (reference sequence). This CDR3 has 12 residues. CDR3 region: CSAKRQGYEQYF. In DNA, the CDR3 is TGCAGTGCTAAGAGACAGGGCTACGAGCAGTACTTC.

This chain joins TRBV7-2 and TRBJ1-2; 7 bases are shared with TRBD1. Germline-derived CDR1 and CDR2 are SGHTA and FQGNSA. With 5 bases clipped from V and 4 bases from J, the junction kept 16 bases outside the gene matches. CDR3 length equals 17 residues. The CDR3 DNA reads as TGTGCCAGCAGCCCCCGTGTGGGAGGGGGCCTAAGCTATGGCTACACCTTC. Translating it yields CASSPRVGGGLSYGYTF.

The rearrangement joins TRBV20-1 to TRBJ1-6; D perhaps matches TRBD1 (6 bases). Germline CDR1 DFQATT, CDR2 SNEGSKA (reference sequence). The V gene lost 1 base and the J gene lost 2 bases, with 9 bases spanning the gap. The CDR3 has 15 amino acids. As DNA, the CDR3 is TGCAGTGCTAGAGCAGGGGAAGCCTATAATTCACCCCTCCACTTT. Its protein is CSARAGEAYNSPLHF.

Only a few counts were recorded for this clonotype. The chain is built from TRBV6-2 or TRBV6-3 and TRBJ2-1, with unresolved D. This CDR3 is 14 amino acids long. Trimming cost V 2 bases and J 5 bases, with 10 bases left between them. CDR1 MNHEY and CDR2 SVGEGT come from the germline V gene. CDR3 in DNA: TGTGCCAGCAGTTACCGGGCGGCTCACAATGAGCAGTTCTTC. Its protein is CASSYRAAHNEQFF.

This clonotype was counted between two and nine times. V and J are TRBV27 and TRBJ1-1; 7 bases are a match to TRBD1. The CDR3 runs to 15 residues. V dropped 5 bases and J dropped 1; count of bases not matched to a gene: 7. Germline CDR1 and CDR2: MNHEY and SMNVEV (reference sequence). CDR3 nucleotide sequence: TGTGCCAGCAGTCCACAGGGGACTCCGAACACTGAAGCTTTCTTT. It codes for CASSPQGTPNTEAFF.

The gene calls are TRBV11-3 and TRBJ1-1, with D unclear. From germline, CDR1 is SGHNT and CDR2 YENEEA. The CDR3 has 14 residues. V shed 1 base and J shed 0 bases, with 6 bases lying between them. The CDR3 protein is CASSLARVNTEAFF. The CDR3 DNA sequence: TGTGCCAGCAGCTTAGCCCGCGTGAACACTGAAGCTTTCTTT.

This sequence joins TRBV27 and TRBJ1-4; 9 nucleotides line up with TRBD1. The germline V gene has CDR1 MNHEY and CDR2 SMNVEV (reference sequence). There are 15 residues in the CDR3. Trimming cost V 6 bases and J 7 bases; bases outside gene matches: 9. The CDR3 region has the DNA TGTGCCAGCAGCCCTACCGGGACAGGGATTGAAAAACTGTTTTTT. It encodes CASSPTGTGIEKLFF.

The chain carries TRBV27 and TRBJ1-1; the match to TRBD1 covers 10 bases. Germline CDR1 and CDR2: MNHEY and SMNVEV (reference sequence). This CDR3 is built from 15 residues. Trimming removed 6 bases from V and 5 bases from J; junction bases left unmatched: 9. CDR3 residues: CASRPGTGVETEAFF. The CDR3 nucleotides are TGTGCCAGCAGACCCGGGACAGGGGTAGAGACTGAAGCTTTCTTT.

The chain couples TRBV6-1 to TRBJ2-1; 10 positions match TRBD1. The germline V gene encodes CDR1 MNHNS and CDR2 SASEGT. Trimming cost V 3 bases and J 6 bases; bases outside gene matches: 5. The CDR3 has 15 amino acids. CDR3 sequence: CASSDLGQGVNEQFF. DNA of the CDR3: TGTGCCAGCAGTGACCTTGGACAGGGGGTCAATGAGCAGTTCTTC.

This rearrangement joins TRBV6-2 or TRBV6-3 to TRBJ1-2, with D hard to call. The ends were cut back, 6 bases at V and 7 bases at J, with 18 bases in the middle. The V gene's germline CDR1 is MNHEY and CDR2 SVGEGT. This CDR3 spans 14 amino acids. The CDR3 loop is CASSWAVESGGYTF. CDR3 in DNA: TGTGCCAGCAGCTGGGCTGTGGAATCAGGTGGCTACACCTTC.

J is TRBJ2-7 and V is TRBV20-1; D is uncertain. Trimming took off 5 bases at V and 7 bases at J, with 15 bases between the two ends. This CDR3 is 12 amino acids long. CDR1 is DFQATT and CDR2 is SNEGSKA in the germline V gene (reference sequence). CDR3 nucleotides: TGCAGTGCTTCCTGGACCAGCTTAGAGCAGTACTTC. This encodes CSASWTSLEQYF.

This chain uses TRBV19 with TRBJ2-6, with 8 nucleotides matching TRBD1. The germline CDR1 and CDR2 sequences are LNHDA and SQIVND (reference sequence). The trim removed 3 bases at V and 2 bases at J, leaving 3 bases unmatched. The CDR3 consists of 16 residues. The CDR3 here is CASSMTGAAGANVLTF. The CDR3 DNA sequence: TGTGCCAGTAGTATGACAGGGGCTGCTGGGGCCAACGTCCTGACTTTC.

The gene calls are TRBV6-2 or TRBV6-3 and TRBJ1-1; 10 positions match TRBD1. The CDR3 loop spans 15 amino acids. V trimming: 5 bases; J trimming: 6 bases; junction bases outside the gene matches: 9. The germline V gene encodes CDR1 MNHEY and CDR2 SVGEGT. Here the CDR3 reads CASSDPGQGQAEAFF. The CDR3 region has the DNA TGTGCCAGCAGTGACCCGGGACAGGGGCAGGCTGAAGCTTTCTTT.

The chain carries TRBV14 and TRBJ2-3; D is perhaps TRBD1 (6 bases). CDR1 is SGHDN and CDR2 is FVKESK in the germline V gene. With 0 bases removed from V and 2 bases from J, the gap between germline ends came to 9 bases. CDR3 size: 15 residues. The CDR3 DNA reads as TGTGCCAGCAGCCAAGAGGGACACCCCACAGATACGCAGTATTTT. Translation gives CASSQEGHPTDTQYF.

The chain recombines TRBV6-1 with TRBJ2-3, with D uncertain. Germline V CDR1 and CDR2: MNHNS, SASEGT. Trimming left V 0 bases short and J 6 bases short, with 4 bases between. The CDR3 spans 12 residues. CDR3 nucleotide sequence: TGTGCCAGCAGTGAAGCGAGCGATACGCAGTATTTT. Protein sequence: CASSEASDTQYF.

This clonotype was counted between two and nine times. This chain uses TRBV5-5 with TRBJ1-5; 9 positions agree with TRBD1. There are 16 residues in the CDR3. Germline trimming cut 0 bases from V and 7 bases from J; bases unmatched to any gene: 8. Germline-derived CDR1 and CDR2 are SGHKS and YYEKEE (reference sequence). The CDR3 DNA sequence: TGTGCCAGCAGCTTGGCCGCGGGACAGGGCGGACAGCCCCAGCATTTT. Its translation: CASSLAAGQGGQPQHF.

Remarks on this clonotype: The DNA is omitted, as the CDR3 cannot be located on it reliably, and the CDR3 follows TCRdb's listing. The chain recombines TRBV21-1 with TRBJ1-2; the DNA was not compared with TRBD1, the D call given in the table. TRBV21-1 is an annotated pseudogene. Ends included, the CDR3 has 15 residues. The CDR3 protein is CASSTVGQGSDGYTF.

The chain recombines TRBV7-6 with TRBJ2-5; D may be TRBD1 (6 bases). Per germline, CDR1 SGHVS and CDR2 FNYEAQ. The V end was cut by 1 base, the J end by 5 bases, with 14 bases between. CDR3 length: 15 residues. DNA of the CDR3: TGTGCCAGCAGCTTAGTCACAGGGTTGTGGGAGACCCAGTACTTC. Translation gives CASSLVTGLWETQYF.

This clonotype is termed medium-sized. The genes are TRBV19 and TRBJ1-5, with a tentative D call TRBD1 (5 bases). The CDR3 has 16 amino acids. The V end lost 2 bases, the J end lost 2 bases, and 13 bases lay between the germline ends. Germline V CDR1 and CDR2: LNHDA, SQIVND (reference sequence). This CDR3 is CASSISVGQGNQPQHF. CDR3 DNA sequence: TGTGCCAGTAGTATAAGTGTGGGGCAGGGCAATCAGCCCCAGCATTTT.

This chain connects TRBV28 to TRBJ1-1; no clear D gene. Trimming removed 5 bases from V and 3 bases from J, with 10 bases in between. The germline V gene encodes CDR1 MDHEN and CDR2 SYDVKM. The CDR3 has 13 residues. CDR3 DNA sequence: TGTGCCAGCAGTATGGACGGCTACACTGAAGCTTTCTTT. It codes for CASSMDGYTEAFF.

This clonotype has a handful of counts. J is TRBJ2-2 and V is TRBV7-2, with D possibly matching TRBD2 (5 bases). Germline lookup yields CDR1 SGHTA and CDR2 FQGNSA. Trimming shortened V by 0 bases and J by 1 base, and 9 bases separated the two germline ends. The CDR3 covers 16 residues. The CDR3 sequence: CASSLARAGNTGELFF. CDR3 sequence (DNA): TGTGCCAGCAGCTTAGCGAGGGCAGGGAACACCGGGGAGCTGTTTTTT.

This chain links TRBV6-5 with TRBJ1-1; D gene unclear. Trimming left V 0 bases short and J 8 bases short, with 13 bases between. CDR1 is MNHEY, CDR2 SVGAGI, per germline. This CDR3 comprises 14 residues. CDR3 amino acids: CASSYSIVGGEAFF. The CDR3 DNA is TGTGCCAGCAGTTACTCGATCGTGGGCGGGGAAGCTTTCTTT.